One sample yielded the 11 T cell receptor beta chains listed below, sequenced in a study of control samples from healthy donors and cancer patients. The protocol was immunoSEQ multiplex PCR, while the TCRdb copy is restricted to in-frame clones and leaves out a portion. The table shows 150,000 to 200,000 clones, with 91% occurring only once. Sequencing used blood. The receptors here all came from a woman aged 25-40 years in good health.

This chain connects TRBV9 to TRBJ2-2; D might be TRBD1 (7 bases). This CDR3 region has 16 residues. The ends were cut back, 0 bases at V and 4 bases at J, with 13 bases in the middle. CDR1 and CDR2 (germline): SGDLS, YYNGEE. The CDR3 spells CASSVGRGLGTGELFF. CDR3 nucleotide sequence: TGTGCCAGCAGCGTAGGGAGGGGGCTGGGCACCGGGGAGCTGTTTTTT.

V gene TRBV9 combines with J gene TRBJ1-1; no clear D gene. Trimming cost V 0 bases and J 1 base, with 10 bases left between them. Germline V gene lookup returns CDR1 SGDLS and CDR2 YYNGEE. The CDR3 has 15 amino acids. Here the CDR3 reads CASSVVPDGNTEAFF. Written as DNA, the CDR3 is TGTGCCAGCAGCGTAGTACCGGACGGGAACACTGAAGCTTTCTTT.

The gene calls are TRBV18 and TRBJ2-3; 8 positions agree with TRBD2. This CDR3 region has 15 residues. V lost 3 bases and J lost 0; bases outside the gene matches: 2. Per germline, CDR1 KGHSH and CDR2 LQKENI. The CDR3 spells CASSPTSASTDTQYF. The CDR3 region has the DNA TGTGCCAGCTCACCGACTAGCGCCAGCACAGATACGCAGTATTTT.

Here the CDR3 DNA reads TGTGCCGTTCGACTAGCGGGGGGCCCCTACGAGCAGTACTTC. The encoded protein is CAVRLAGGPYEQYF. The V gene is TRBV10-3, the J gene TRBJ2-7, with TRBD2 identical over 13 bases. The CDR3 extends over 14 amino acids. Germline V gene sequence: CDR1 ENHRY, CDR2 SYGVKD. The V gene end was trimmed by 11 bases and the J gene end by 2 bases; junction bases not matched to a gene: 6.

The gene calls are TRBV24-1 and TRBJ1-5; the D gene is possibly TRBD1 (6 bases). This CDR3 is built from 14 residues. Trimming removed 5 bases at V and 6 bases at J, with 13 bases between. Germline CDR1 reads KGHDR; CDR2 reads SFDVKD. The CDR3 DNA reads TGTGCCACCAGTGGGGGGTTAGGGGGTCAGCCCCAGCATTTT. Residues: CATSGGLGGQPQHF.

The chain is built from TRBV14 and TRBJ1-2; D not certain. This CDR3 has 13 residues. Germline V gene data show CDR1 as SGHDN and CDR2 as FVKESK. Trimming took off 6 bases at V and 0 bases at J, with 8 bases between the two ends. The chain's CDR3 is CASSRRANYGYTF. CDR3 DNA: TGTGCCAGCAGTCGACGGGCTAACTATGGCTACACCTTC.

The chain recombines TRBV29-1 with TRBJ2-7; TRBD1 matches 8 bases. CDR1 is SQVTM and CDR2 is ANQGSEA in the germline V gene. The CDR3 is 12 amino acids. V dropped 5 bases and J dropped 4; count of bases not matched to a gene: 4. The CDR3: CSVRRDRYEQYF. The CDR3 DNA follows: TGCAGCGTTCGCCGGGACAGGTACGAGCAGTACTTC.

The V and J genes are TRBV4-2 and TRBJ2-5; D is uncertain. From germline, CDR1 is LGHNA and CDR2 YNFKEQ. The CDR3 consists of 15 residues. V lost 0 bases, J lost 2 bases, and 10 bases lay in between. The CDR3 DNA follows: TGTGCCAGCAGCCAAGAGGGTGGTAGACAAGAGACCCAGTACTTC. It specifies CASSQEGGRQETQYF.

The chain employs TRBV6-6 and TRBJ1-1; D is undetermined. V was cut by 0 bases and J by 6 bases, with 2 bases left in between. Germline V CDR1 and CDR2: MNHNY, SVGAGI (reference sequence). The CDR3 loop spans 11 amino acids. The CDR3 nucleotides are TGTGCCAGCAGTTACTCGGCTGAAGCTTTCTTT. It codes for CASSYSAEAFF.

The rearrangement uses TRBV25-1 and TRBJ1-1, with 7 positions matching TRBD1. Looked up from germline, CDR1 is MGHDK and CDR2 is SYGVNS. CDR3 length equals 15 residues. V dropped 1 base and J dropped 4; count of bases not matched to a gene: 6. DNA for the CDR3: TGTGCCAGCAGTGAATCAGGGGGTAAACCCACTGAAGCTTTCTTT. It translates to CASSESGGKPTEAFF.

This sequence joins TRBV7-9 and TRBJ2-3; 7 bases match TRBD2. In germline, CDR1 is SEHNR, CDR2 FQNEAQ (reference sequence). The CDR3 length is 17 residues. V was clipped by 1 base and J by 2 bases; unmatched bases: 9. The CDR3 region has the DNA TGTGCCAGCAGCTTAGAGAGGGGCGGGAGACCCACAGATACGCAGTATTTT. This gives the protein CASSLERGGRPTDTQYF.